This T cell receptor (beta chain) is drawn from a study of blood T cell repertoires in COVID-19. About the study: The origin of the acute and convalescent COVID-19 samples was the United States, Italy and Spain. In each case, the material was cDNA or gDNA derived from T cells, B-cell-depleted T cells, or PBMCs.

The V end was cut by 3 bases, the J end by 8 bases, with 9 bases between. Germline CDR1 reads SGHDT; CDR2 reads YYEEEE. The CDR3 is 13 amino acids. The sample holds one count of this clone. In the authors' workflow: Scientists estimated how many nucleated cells there were by amplifying reference gene primers. Method: immunoSEQ multiplex PCR; TCRdb's copy keeps in-frame clones and lacks some. Clone size and the V and J calls come from that table; the DNA yielded D and trimming. The top ten hold approximately 2.4% of the sample, which has 300,000 to 400,000 clones, more than 70% seen once. Patients at the Seattle site were enrolled during active infection and followed longitudinally.

The chain combines TRBV5-6 with TRBJ1-6; a weak D match, TRBD1 (5 bases). The sample taken for sequencing was peripheral blood. This receptor was identified in a woman aged 55-70 years with COVID-19, enrolled during active disease. The chain's CDR3 is CASSSGVDSPLHF. The CDR3 region has the DNA TGTGCCAGCAGCTCGGGGGTTGATTCACCCCTCCACTTT.